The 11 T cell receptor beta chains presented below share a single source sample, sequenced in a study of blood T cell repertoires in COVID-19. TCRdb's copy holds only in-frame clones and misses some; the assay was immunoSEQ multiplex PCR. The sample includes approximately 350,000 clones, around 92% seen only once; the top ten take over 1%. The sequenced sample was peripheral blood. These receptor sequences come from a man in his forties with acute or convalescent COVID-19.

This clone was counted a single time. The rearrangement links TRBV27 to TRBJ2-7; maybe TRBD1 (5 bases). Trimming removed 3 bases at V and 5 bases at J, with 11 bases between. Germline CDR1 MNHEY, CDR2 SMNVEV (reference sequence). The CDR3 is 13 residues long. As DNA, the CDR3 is TGTGCCAGCAGTTTCAGCAGGGTAGACGAGCAGTACTTC. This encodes CASSFSRVDEQYF.

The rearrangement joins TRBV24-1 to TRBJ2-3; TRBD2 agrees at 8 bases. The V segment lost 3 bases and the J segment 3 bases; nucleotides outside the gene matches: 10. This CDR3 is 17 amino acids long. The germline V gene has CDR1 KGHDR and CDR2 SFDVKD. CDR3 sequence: CATSDPRGTSETDTQYF. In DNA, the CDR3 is TGTGCCACCAGTGATCCCCGTGGGACTAGTGAGACAGATACGCAGTATTTT.

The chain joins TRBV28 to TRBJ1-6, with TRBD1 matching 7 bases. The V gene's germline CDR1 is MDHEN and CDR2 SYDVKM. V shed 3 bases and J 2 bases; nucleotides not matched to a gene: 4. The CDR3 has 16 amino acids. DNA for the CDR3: TGTGCCAGCAGTTTTAACAGGGGCCCCTATAATTCACCCCTCCACTTT. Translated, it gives CASSFNRGPYNSPLHF.

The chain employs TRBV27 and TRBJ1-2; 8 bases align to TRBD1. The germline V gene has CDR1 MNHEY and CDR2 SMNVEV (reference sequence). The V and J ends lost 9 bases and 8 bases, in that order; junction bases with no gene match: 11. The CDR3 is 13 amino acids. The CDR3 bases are TGTGCCAGTGCATCCCAGGGGGCAGGGGGCTACACCTTC. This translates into CASASQGAGGYTF.

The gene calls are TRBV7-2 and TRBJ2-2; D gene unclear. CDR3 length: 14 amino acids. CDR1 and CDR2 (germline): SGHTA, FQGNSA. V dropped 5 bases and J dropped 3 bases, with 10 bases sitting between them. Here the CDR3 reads CASSLVRDTGELFF. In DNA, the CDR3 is TGTGCCAGCAGCCTAGTTCGGGACACCGGGGAGCTGTTTTTT. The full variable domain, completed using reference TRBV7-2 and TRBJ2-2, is GAGVSQSPSNKVTEKGKDVELRCDPISGHTALYWYRQSLGQGLEFLIYFQGNSAPDKSGLPSDRFSAERTGGSVSTLTIQRTQQEDSAVYLCASSLVRDTGELFFGEGSRLTVL.

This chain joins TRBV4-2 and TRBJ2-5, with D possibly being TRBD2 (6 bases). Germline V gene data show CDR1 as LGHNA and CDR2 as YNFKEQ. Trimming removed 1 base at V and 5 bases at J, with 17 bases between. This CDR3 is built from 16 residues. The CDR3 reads CASSQGDRRGRETQYF. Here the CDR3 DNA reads TGTGCCAGCAGCCAAGGAGACCGGCGGGGTAGGGAGACCCAGTACTTC.

This CDR3 is CASKPNRGLGGYTF. DNA of the CDR3: TGTGCCAGCAAACCGAACAGGGGTTTGGGAGGCTACACCTTC. This sequence joins TRBV28 and TRBJ1-2; 7 bases are shared with TRBD1. Per germline, CDR1 MDHEN and CDR2 SYDVKM. V lost 7 bases to trimming and J lost 8 bases; unmatched junction nucleotides: 13. The CDR3 is 14 amino acids.

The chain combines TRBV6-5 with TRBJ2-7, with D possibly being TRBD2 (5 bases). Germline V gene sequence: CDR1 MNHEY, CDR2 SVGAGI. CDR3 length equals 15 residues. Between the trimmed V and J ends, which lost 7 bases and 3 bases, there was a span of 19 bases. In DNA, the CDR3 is TGTGCCAGCAATTCTAGAGGACTGGATGACTACGAGCAGTACTTC. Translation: CASNSRGLDDYEQYF.

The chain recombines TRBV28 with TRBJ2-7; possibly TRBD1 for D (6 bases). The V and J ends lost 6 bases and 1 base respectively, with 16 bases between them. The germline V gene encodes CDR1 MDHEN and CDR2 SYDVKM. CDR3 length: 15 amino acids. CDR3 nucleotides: TGTGCCAGCAGCTTGACCCCGGACAGTTCCTACGAGCAGTACTTC. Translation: CASSLTPDSSYEQYF. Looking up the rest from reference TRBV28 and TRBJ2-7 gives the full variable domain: DVKVTQSSRYLVKRTGEKVFLECVQDMDHENMFWYRQDPGLGLRLIYFSYDVKMKEKGDIPEGYSVSREKKERFSLILESASTNQTSMYLCASSLTPDSSYEQYFGPGTRLTVT.

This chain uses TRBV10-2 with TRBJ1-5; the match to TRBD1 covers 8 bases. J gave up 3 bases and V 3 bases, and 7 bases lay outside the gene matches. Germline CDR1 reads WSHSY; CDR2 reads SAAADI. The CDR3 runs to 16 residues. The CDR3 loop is CASSDYRQGANQPQHF. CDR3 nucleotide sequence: TGCGCCAGCAGTGACTATAGGCAGGGGGCCAATCAGCCCCAGCATTTT.

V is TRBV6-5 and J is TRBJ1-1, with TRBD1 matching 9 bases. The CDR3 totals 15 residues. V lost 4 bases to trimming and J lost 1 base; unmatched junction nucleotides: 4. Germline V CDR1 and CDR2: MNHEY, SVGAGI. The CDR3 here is CASSSQGARNTEAFF. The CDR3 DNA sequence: TGTGCCAGCAGTTCACAGGGGGCGAGGAACACTGAAGCTTTCTTT.